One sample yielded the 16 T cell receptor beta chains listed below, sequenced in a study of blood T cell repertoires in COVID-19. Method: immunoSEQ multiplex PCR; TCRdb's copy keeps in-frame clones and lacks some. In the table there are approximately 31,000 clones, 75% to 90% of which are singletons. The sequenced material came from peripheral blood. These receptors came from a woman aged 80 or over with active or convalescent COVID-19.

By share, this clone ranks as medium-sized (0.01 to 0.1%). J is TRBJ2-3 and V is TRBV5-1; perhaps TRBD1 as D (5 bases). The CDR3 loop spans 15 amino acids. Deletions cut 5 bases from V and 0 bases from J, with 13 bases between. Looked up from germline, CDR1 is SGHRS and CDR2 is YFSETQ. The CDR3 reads CASRDRPRSTDTQYF. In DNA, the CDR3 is TGCGCCAGCAGAGACAGACCCCGGAGCACAGATACGCAGTATTTT.

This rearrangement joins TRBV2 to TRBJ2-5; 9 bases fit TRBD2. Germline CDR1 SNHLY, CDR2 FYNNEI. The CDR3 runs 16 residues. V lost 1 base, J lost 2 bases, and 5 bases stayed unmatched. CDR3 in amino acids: CASSEGSAGGQETQYF. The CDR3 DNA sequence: TGTGCCAGCAGTGAAGGAAGTGCGGGGGGGCAAGAGACCCAGTACTTC.

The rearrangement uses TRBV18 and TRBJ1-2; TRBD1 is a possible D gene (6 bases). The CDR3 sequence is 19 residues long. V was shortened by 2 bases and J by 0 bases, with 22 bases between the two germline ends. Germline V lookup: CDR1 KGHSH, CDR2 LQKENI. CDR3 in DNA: TGTGCCAGCTCACCAAGTATTCCGGGACAAAGAGCCTCTAACTATGGCTACACCTTC. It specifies CASSPSIPGQRASNYGYTF.

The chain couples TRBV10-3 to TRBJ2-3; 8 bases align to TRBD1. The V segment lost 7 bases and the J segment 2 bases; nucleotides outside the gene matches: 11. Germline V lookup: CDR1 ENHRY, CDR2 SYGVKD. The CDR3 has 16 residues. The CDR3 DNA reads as TGTGCCATCAAGCCCGGTGGACAGGGATACACAGATACGCAGTATTTT. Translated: CAIKPGGQGYTDTQYF.

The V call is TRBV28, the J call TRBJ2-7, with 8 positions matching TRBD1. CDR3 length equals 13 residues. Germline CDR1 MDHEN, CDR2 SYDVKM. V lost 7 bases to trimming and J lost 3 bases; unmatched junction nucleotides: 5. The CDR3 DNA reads TGTGCCAGCATAGGACAGGGTCTCTACGAGCAGTACTTC. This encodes CASIGQGLYEQYF.

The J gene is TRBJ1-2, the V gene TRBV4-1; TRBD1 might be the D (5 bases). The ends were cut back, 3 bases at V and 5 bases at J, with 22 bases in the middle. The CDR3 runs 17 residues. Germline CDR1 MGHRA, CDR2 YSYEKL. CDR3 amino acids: CASSQVKNRSPSYGYTF. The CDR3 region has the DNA TGCGCCAGCAGCCAGGTCAAAAACAGGAGCCCCTCTTATGGCTACACCTTC.

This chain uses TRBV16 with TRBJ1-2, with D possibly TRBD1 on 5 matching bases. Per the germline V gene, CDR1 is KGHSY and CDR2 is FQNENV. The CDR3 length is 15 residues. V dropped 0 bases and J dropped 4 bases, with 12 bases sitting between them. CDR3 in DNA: TGTGCCAGCAGCCAATCGGAGGGGTTAGGCTATGGCTACACCTTC. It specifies CASSQSEGLGYGYTF. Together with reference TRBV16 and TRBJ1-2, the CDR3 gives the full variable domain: GEEVAQTPKHLVRGEGQKAKLYCAPIKGHSYVFWYQQVLKNEFKFLISFQNENVFDETGMPKERFSAKCLPNSPCSLEIQATKLEDSAVYFCASSQSEGLGYGYTFGSGTRLTVV.

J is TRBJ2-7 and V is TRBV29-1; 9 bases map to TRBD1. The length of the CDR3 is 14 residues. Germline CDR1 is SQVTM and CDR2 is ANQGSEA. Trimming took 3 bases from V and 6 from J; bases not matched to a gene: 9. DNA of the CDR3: TGCAGCGTTGATTTTGGGACAGGGCTGGGCGAGCAGTACTTC. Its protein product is CSVDFGTGLGEQYF.

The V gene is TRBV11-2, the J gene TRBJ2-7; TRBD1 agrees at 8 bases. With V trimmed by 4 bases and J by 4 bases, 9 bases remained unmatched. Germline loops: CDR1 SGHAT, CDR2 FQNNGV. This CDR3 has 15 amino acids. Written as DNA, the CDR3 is TGTGCCAGCAGCTCCCTTTACAGGGGGAGTTACGAGCAGTACTTC. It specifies CASSSLYRGSYEQYF.

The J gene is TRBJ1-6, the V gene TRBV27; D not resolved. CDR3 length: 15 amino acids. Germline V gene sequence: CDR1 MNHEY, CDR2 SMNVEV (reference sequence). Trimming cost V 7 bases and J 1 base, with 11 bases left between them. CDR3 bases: TGTGCCAGCACCTTTTTCGGGTCCTATAATTCACCCCTCCACTTT. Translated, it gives CASTFFGSYNSPLHF.

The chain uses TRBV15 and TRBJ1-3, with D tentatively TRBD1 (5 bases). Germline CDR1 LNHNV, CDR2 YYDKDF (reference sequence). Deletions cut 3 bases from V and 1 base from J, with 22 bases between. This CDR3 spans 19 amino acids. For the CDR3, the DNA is TGTGCCACCAGCAGCAAAGACGGGACTTCAATCAGATCTGGAAACACCATATATTTT. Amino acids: CATSSKDGTSIRSGNTIYF.

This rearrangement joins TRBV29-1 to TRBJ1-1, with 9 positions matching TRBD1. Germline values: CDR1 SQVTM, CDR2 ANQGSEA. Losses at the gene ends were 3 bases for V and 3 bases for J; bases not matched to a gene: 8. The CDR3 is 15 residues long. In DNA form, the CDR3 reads TGCAGCGTTGAGAGGACAGGGGTTATTGACACTGAAGCTTTCTTT. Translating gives CSVERTGVIDTEAFF.

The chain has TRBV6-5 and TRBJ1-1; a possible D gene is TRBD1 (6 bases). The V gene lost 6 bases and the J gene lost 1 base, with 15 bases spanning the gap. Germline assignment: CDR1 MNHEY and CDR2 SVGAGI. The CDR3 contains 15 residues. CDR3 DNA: TGTGCCAGCAGGACCCAGGGGCAGGGGAACACTGAAGCTTTCTTT. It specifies CASRTQGQGNTEAFF.

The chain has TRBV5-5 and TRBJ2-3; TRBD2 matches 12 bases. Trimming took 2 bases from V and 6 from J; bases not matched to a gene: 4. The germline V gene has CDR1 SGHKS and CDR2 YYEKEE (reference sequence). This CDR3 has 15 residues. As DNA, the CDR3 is TGTGCCAGCAGCTTCCTAGCGGGGGGGCACGATACGCAGTATTTT. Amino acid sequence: CASSFLAGGHDTQYF.

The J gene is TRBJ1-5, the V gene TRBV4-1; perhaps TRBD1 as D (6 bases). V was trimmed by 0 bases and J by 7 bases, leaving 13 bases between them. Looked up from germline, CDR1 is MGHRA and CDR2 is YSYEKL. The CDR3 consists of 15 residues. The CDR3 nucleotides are TGCGCCAGCAGCCAAGATAGCGGGGGCGGCCAGCCCCAGCATTTT. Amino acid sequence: CASSQDSGGGQPQHF.

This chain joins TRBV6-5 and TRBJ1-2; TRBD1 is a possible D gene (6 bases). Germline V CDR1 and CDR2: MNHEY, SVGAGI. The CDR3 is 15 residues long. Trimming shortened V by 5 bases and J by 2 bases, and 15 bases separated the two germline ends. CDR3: CASSIQGNSNYGYTF. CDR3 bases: TGTGCCAGCAGTATACAGGGAAATAGCAACTATGGCTACACCTTC.